This TCR beta chain derives from a study of OX40 agonist ivuxolimab in advanced cancers. Study-level background: Given to patients was ivuxolimab, an agonistic anti-OX40 (CD134) antibody.

Germline lookup yields CDR1 SGDLS and CDR2 YYNGEE. Trimming took off 0 bases at V and 4 bases at J, with 7 bases between the two ends. CDR3 length: 14 amino acids. Points from the study as a whole: There were, on average, more expanded clones in CD8+ T cells than in CD4+. Both CD4+ and CD8+ T cell populations in blood had undergone clonal expansion by week 6 at 0.1 to 3.0 mg/kg.

Of note for this clone: The antigen remains unidentified.

TCRdb keeps only in-frame clones here, not all; method: immunoSEQ multiplex PCR. Of about 48,000 clones listed, approximately 90% are singletons. This sample comprised CD4+ or CD8+ T cells sorted from blood, obtained in a trial of the OX40 agonist ivuxolimab. The chain is built from TRBV9 and TRBJ2-2, with D hard to call. This TCR derives from an adult with an advanced solid tumor such as melanoma, head and neck, liver or kidney cancer. CDR3 bases: TGTGCCAGCAGCGTAGGGGGTCCCACCGGGGAGCTGTTTTTT. Its protein product is CASSVGGPTGELFF.